The clone carrying this TCR beta chain counts as medium-sized. What it binds is unknown. The assay that was used to sequence DNA from cultured CD4+ T cells was the Oncomine TCR Beta short-read assay. Cultures of CD4+ T cells served as the source for extracting genomic DNA. TCRdb processed the PCR reads anew with MiXCR; each CDR3 protein has one entry. The sample holds roughly 2,000 distinct CDR3 sequences, more than 25% seen once. This record comes from a study of vaccination and CD4 T cells after COVID-19. Study-level background: Overlapping peptides of the spike proteins of SARS-CoV-2, HCoV-NL63, HCoV-OC43 and HCoV-229E were used for cell stimulation.

As to treatment: roughly ten-day PBMC culture with coronavirus spike peptide pools or control peptides (ViraFEST assay). Under the ViraFEST approach, antigen-specific T cells were expanded with peptide pools and TCRs subsequently sequenced. The source was CD4+ T cells from blood, cultured in vitro, collected after SARS-CoV-2 vaccination. The TCR comes from a human donor who had recovered from COVID-19.

The CDR3 protein is CASSTTGVMSPLHF. DNA of the CDR3: TGTGCCAGCAGTACGACAGGGGTAATGTCACCCCTCCACTTT. V usage is TRBV2 and J usage is TRBJ1-6; 8 nucleotides match TRBD1. This CDR3 contains 14 residues. Unmatched junction bases numbered 7, after V lost 5 bases and J lost 10 bases. Germline assignment: CDR1 SNHLY and CDR2 FYNNEI.